This paragraph reports one T cell receptor beta chain. This clone has at least ten counts. Its antigen is still unknown. Base qualities are not at hand, and no much larger clone is one base apart. None of the patients had been given any treatment before thyroid surgery. Using T-cell receptor beta sequencing, the researchers looked back retrospectively at clinical samples from patients, gathered between about 2011 and 2019. The sample belongs to a study of metastatic and nonmetastatic thyroid tumors (dated by TCRdb to 2020 to 2021). About the investigation overall: Repertoires from peripheral blood and from tumor or nodule tissue samples of malignant and benign thyroid patients were compared.

To prepare the library, PCR was applied. The sequencing machine was an Illumina HiSeq 4000. High-throughput sequencing was used to profile the CDR3 region of the TCR beta-chain in every patient. The paper's processing steps were these. Drawing on CDR3 differences between clinicopathological groups, the researchers built a classifier meant to tell apart patients with distant-metastatic papillary thyroid cancer. To measure repertoire diversity the researchers used the Shannon index, while the Morisita-Horn index served to gauge how similar the tumor and blood repertoires were. TCRdb ran its own pipeline on the public reads, namely fastp trimming at Q25 and MiXCR clone calling, and kept in-frame beta chains. The V and J calls and clone size come from TCRdb's table, not from the authors' own analysis. The sample table records 50,000 to 70,000 clones; roughly 4.1% of these occur just once. Clones ranked in the top ten supply 20% to 25% of the sample.

The V and J ends are trimmed by 7 bases and 11 bases, leaving 17 bases between them. The CDR3 measures 12 amino acids from cysteine to phenylalanine. Kept here is only the CDR3 DNA, which spans 36 bases and is read in frame from base 1. The germline V gene encodes CDR1 MNHNS and CDR2 SASEGT. Study-wide findings and limitations: In both blood and tumor samples, TCR beta diversity was reported to be significantly higher in malignant tumors than in benign nodules.

Rearrangement joined TRBV6-1 to TRBJ1-1, with the identity of the D gene unclear. The material sequenced was blood. This receptor was obtained from a female donor with papillary thyroid cancer or a benign thyroid nodule (not recorded which). Some clones in this sample may be carry-over from other donors' samples. The CDR3 reads as follows: CASKGPYLGAFF. At the DNA level, the sequence is TGTGCCAGCAAGGGCCCTTACTTGGGGGCTTTCTTT.